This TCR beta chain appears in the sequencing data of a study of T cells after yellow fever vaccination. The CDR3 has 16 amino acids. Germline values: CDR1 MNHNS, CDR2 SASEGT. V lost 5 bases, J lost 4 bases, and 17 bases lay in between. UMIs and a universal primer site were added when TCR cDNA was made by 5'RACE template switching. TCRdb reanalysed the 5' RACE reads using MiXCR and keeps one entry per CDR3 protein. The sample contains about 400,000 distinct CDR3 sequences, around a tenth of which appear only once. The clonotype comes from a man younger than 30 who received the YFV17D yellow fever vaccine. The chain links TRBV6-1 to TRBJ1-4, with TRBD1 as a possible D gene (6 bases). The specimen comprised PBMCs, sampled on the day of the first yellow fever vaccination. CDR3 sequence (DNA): TGTGCCAGCAGTCCACTGACAGGATCTTATAATGAAAAACTGTTTTTT. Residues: CASSPLTGSYNEKLFF.